The 7 T cell receptor beta chains reported below all come from one sample, sequenced in a study of cytomegalovirus exposure and HLA in healthy donors. Vbeta (60) and Jbeta (13) primers were used in the PCR. Some clones are missing from TCRdb's copy, which holds only in-frame ones; the method was immunoSEQ multiplex PCR. The data show approximately 150,000 clones, around 84% seen once. What was sequenced was PBMCs. Every receptor here comes from a boy aged 2 to 9 in good health and CMV-seronegative.

This chain links TRBV9 with TRBJ2-2; D remains unclear. The CDR3 is made up of 18 amino acids. The germline gives CDR1 SGDLS, CDR2 YYNGEE. Trimming left V 4 bases short and J 0 bases short, with 19 bases between. CDR3 DNA sequence: TGTGCCAGCAGCCCACCGGCCGGTCTAGGAACGAACACCGGGGAGCTGTTTTTT. As protein: CASSPPAGLGTNTGELFF.

This clone showed up just a few times. The chain has TRBV2 and TRBJ1-3; 7 nucleotides agree with TRBD1. With 9 bases clipped from V and 0 bases from J, the junction kept 14 bases outside the gene matches. Germline loops: CDR1 SNHLY, CDR2 FYNNEI. The CDR3 sequence is 17 residues long. The CDR3 loop is CARGVRQGSDSGNTIYF. For the CDR3, the DNA is TGTGCCAGAGGGGTGAGACAGGGTTCGGACTCTGGAAACACCATATATTTT. Drawing the rest from reference TRBV2 and TRBJ1-3, the complete variable domain is EPEVTQTPSHQVTQMGQEVILRCVPISNHLYFYWYRQILGQKVEFLVSFYNNEISEKSEIFDDQFSVERPDGSNFTLKIRSTKLEDSAMYFCARGVRQGSDSGNTIYFGEGSWLTVV.

This chain joins TRBV5-1 and TRBJ2-1; unclear D gene. CDR1 and CDR2 from the germline V gene are SGHRS and YFSETQ. This CDR3 has 16 residues. V lost 0 bases to trimming and J lost 9 bases, with 19 bases between them. The CDR3 here is CASSLESSTRLGEQFF. CDR3 sequence (DNA): TGCGCCAGCAGCTTGGAATCATCCACCCGCCTCGGTGAGCAGTTCTTC. Using reference TRBV5-1 and TRBJ2-1 for the parts outside the CDR3, the full variable domain is KAGVTQTPRYLIKTRGQQVTLSCSPISGHRSVSWYQQTPGQGLQFLFEYFSETQRNKGNFPGRFSGRQFSNSRSEMNVSTLELGDSALYLCASSLESSTRLGEQFFGPGTRLTVL.

To note about this clone: Compared with germline, one end of the junction differs, possibly owing to a read error. This chain links TRBV7-9 with TRBJ2-7, with 7 positions matching TRBD2. This CDR3 region has 15 residues. CDR1 is SEHNR, CDR2 FQNEAQ, per germline (reference sequence). CDR3 sequence (DNA): TGTGCCAGCAGCTTAGCGGGAGGGCTTTCCTCCGAGCAGTACTTC. Its protein product is CASSLAGGLSSEQYF.

The chain combines TRBV29-1 with TRBJ2-7; D unclear. The CDR3 is 14 residues long. Germline V gene data show CDR1 as SQVTM and CDR2 as ANQGSEA. Trimming shortened V by 6 bases and J by 0 bases, and 15 bases separated the two germline ends. CDR3 in DNA: TGCAGCGTATTAACAGCCAACCGCTCCTACGAGCAGTACTTC. Translating it yields CSVLTANRSYEQYF.

The chain combines TRBV14 with TRBJ1-6; a weak D match, TRBD1 (5 bases). The germline CDR1 and CDR2 sequences are SGHDN and FVKESK. The length of the CDR3 is 13 residues. V lost 4 bases and J lost 13, with 14 bases in between. CDR3 sequence reads: CASSRKQVIPLHF. Written as DNA, the CDR3 is TGTGCCAGCAGCCGGAAACAGGTTATCCCCCTCCACTTT.

This rearrangement joins TRBV7-8 to TRBJ2-3, with D perhaps matching TRBD2 (5 bases). The CDR3 covers 17 residues. Deletions cut 2 bases from V and 5 bases from J, with 20 bases between. CDR1 and CDR2 (germline): SGHVS, FQNEAQ. CDR3 region: CASSLISRTAIGDTQYF. CDR3 nucleotides: TGTGCCAGCAGCTTAATATCCCGGACTGCCATTGGAGATACGCAGTATTTT.